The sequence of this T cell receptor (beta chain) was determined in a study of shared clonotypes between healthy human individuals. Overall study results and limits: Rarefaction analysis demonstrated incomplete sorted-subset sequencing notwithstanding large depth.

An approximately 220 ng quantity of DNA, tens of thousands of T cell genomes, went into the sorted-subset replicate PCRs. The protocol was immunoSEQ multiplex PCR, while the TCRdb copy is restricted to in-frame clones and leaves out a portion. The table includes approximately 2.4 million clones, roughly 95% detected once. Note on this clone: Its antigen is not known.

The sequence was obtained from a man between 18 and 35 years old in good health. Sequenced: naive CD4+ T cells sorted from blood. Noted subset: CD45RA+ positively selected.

The CDR3 DNA reads TGTGCCAGTAGTATAGCTGGCAGTTATAATTCACCCCTCCACTTT. Amino acid sequence: CASSIAGSYNSPLHF. The chain joins TRBV19 to TRBJ1-6; D gene unclear. Trimming removed 1 base at V and 4 bases at J, with 8 bases between. This CDR3 spans 15 amino acids. The germline V gene has CDR1 LNHDA and CDR2 SQIVND (reference sequence).